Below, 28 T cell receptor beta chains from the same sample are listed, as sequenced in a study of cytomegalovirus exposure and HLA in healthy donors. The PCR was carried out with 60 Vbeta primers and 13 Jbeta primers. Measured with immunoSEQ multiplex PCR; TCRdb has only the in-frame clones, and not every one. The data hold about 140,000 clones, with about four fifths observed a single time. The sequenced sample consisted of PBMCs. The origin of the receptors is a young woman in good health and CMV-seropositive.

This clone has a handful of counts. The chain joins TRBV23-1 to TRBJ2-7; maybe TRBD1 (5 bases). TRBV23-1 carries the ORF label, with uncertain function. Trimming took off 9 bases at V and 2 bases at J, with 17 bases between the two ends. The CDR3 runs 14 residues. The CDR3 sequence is CASFAGPDAYEQYF. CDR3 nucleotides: TGCGCCAGTTTCGCAGGGCCGGACGCCTACGAGCAGTACTTC.

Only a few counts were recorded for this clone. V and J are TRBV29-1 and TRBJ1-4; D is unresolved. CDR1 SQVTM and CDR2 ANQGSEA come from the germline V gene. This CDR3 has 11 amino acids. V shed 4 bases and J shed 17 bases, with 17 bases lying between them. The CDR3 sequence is CSVVDRGGLFF. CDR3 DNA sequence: TGCAGCGTTGTTGACCGGGGTGGATTATTTTTT.

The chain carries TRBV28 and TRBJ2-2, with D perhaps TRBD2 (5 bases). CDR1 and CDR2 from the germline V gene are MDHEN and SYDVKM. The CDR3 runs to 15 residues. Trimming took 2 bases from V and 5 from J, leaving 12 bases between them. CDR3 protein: CASSLRGRRTGELFF. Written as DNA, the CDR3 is TGTGCCAGCAGTTTAAGAGGGCGTCGGACCGGGGAGCTGTTTTTT.

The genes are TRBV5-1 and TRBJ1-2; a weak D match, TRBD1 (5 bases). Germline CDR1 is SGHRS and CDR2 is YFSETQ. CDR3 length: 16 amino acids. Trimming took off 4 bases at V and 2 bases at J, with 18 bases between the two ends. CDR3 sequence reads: CASSGGDVGRNYGYTF. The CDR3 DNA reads TGCGCCAGCAGCGGAGGGGACGTCGGACGCAACTATGGCTACACCTTC.

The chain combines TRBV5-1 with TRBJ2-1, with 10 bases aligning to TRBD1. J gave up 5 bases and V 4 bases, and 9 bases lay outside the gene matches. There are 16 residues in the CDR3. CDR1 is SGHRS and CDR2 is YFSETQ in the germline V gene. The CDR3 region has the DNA TGCGCCAGCAGCCTGTCGCCGGGACAGGGGAACAATGAGCAGTTCTTC. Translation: CASSLSPGQGNNEQFF.

Here the CDR3 DNA reads TGTGCCAGCAGTTGGGCCTTGACAGATACGCAGTATTTT. Translated, it gives CASSWALTDTQYF. This sequence joins TRBV6-5 and TRBJ2-3; D remains ambiguous. CDR1 MNHEY and CDR2 SVGAGI come from the germline V gene. The V end was cut by 4 bases, the J end by 3 bases, with 8 bases between. The CDR3 extends over 13 amino acids.

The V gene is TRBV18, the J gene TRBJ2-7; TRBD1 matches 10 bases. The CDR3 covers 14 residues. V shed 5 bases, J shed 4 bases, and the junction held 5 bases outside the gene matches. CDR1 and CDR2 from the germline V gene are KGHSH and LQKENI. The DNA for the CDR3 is TGTGCCAGCTCAACCGGGACAGGGGTTTACGAGCAGTACTTC. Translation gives CASSTGTGVYEQYF.

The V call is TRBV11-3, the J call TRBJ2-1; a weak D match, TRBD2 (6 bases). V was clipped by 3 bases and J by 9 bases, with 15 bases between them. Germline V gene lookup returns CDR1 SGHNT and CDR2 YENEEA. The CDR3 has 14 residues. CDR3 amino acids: CASSLAGYLGEQFF. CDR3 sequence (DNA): TGTGCCAGCAGCTTGGCGGGATATCTAGGTGAGCAGTTCTTC.

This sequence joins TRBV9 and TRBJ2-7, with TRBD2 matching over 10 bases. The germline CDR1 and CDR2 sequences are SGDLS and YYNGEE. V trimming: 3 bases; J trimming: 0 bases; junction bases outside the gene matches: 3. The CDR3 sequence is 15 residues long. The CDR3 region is CASSAGLAVSYEQYF. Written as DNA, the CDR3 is TGTGCCAGCAGCGCCGGACTAGCGGTCTCCTACGAGCAGTACTTC.

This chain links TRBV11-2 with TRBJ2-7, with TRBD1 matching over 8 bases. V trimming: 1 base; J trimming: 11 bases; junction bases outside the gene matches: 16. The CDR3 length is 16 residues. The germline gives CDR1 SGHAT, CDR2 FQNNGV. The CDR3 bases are TGTGCCAGCAGCTTAGTCGGGACAGGAGACATTTTGTCAAAGTACTTC. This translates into CASSLVGTGDILSKYF.

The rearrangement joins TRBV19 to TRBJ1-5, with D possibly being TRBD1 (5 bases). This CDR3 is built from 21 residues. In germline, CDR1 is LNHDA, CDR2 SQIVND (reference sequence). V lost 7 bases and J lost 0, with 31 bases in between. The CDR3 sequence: CASIGPTGLTSRINSNQPQHF. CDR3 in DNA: TGTGCCAGTATCGGCCCCACAGGCCTGACGTCCCGTATTAATAGCAATCAGCCCCAGCATTTT.

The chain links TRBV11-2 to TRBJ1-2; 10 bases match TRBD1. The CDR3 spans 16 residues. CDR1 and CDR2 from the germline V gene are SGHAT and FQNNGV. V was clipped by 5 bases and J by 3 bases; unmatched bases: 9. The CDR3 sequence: CASSPPGQGLHYGYTF. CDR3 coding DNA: TGTGCCAGCAGCCCCCCGGGACAGGGGTTGCACTATGGCTACACCTTC.

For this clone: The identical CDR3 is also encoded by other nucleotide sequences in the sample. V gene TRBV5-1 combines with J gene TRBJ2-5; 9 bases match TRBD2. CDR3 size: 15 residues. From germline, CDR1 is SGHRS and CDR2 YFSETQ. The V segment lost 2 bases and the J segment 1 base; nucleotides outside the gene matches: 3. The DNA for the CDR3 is TGCGCCAGCAGCTTAGCAGCGGGGGGCCAAGAGACCCAGTACTTC. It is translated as CASSLAAGGQETQYF.

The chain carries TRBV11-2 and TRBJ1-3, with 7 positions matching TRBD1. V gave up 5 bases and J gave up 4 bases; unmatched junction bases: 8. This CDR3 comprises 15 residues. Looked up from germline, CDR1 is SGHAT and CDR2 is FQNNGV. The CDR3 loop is CASSRQGAFGNTIYF. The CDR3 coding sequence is TGTGCCAGCAGCAGACAGGGAGCTTTCGGAAACACCATATATTTT. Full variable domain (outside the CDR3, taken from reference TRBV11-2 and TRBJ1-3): EAGVAQSPRYKIIEKRQSVAFWCNPISGHATLYWYQQILGQGPKLLIQFQNNGVVDDSQLPKDRFSAERLKGVDSTLKIQPAKLEDSAVYLCASSRQGAFGNTIYFGEGSWLTVV.

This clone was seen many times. The CDR3 loop is CASSEVPSVVYNEQFF. The CDR3 DNA is TGTGCCAGCAGTGAAGTGCCTAGCGTAGTATACAATGAGCAGTTCTTC. The chain recombines TRBV6-1 with TRBJ2-1; weak D call: TRBD2 (6 bases). CDR1 MNHNS and CDR2 SASEGT come from the germline V gene. The CDR3 has 16 amino acids. The V end lost 1 base, the J end lost 4 bases, and 14 bases lay between the germline ends.

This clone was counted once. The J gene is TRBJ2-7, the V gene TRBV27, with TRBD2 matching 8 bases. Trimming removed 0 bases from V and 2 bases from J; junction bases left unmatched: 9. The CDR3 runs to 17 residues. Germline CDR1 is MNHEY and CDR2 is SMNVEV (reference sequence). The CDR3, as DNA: TGTGCCAGCAGTTTATCAGTCGGGGGGGACATCACCTACGAGCAGTACTTC. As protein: CASSLSVGGDITYEQYF.

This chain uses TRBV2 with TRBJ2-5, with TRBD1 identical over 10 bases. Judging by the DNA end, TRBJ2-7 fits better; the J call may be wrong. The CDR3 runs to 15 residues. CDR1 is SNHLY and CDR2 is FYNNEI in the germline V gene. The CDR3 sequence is CASRVDRGRTYEQYF. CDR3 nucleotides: TGTGCCAGCAGGGTAGACAGGGGGCGTACGTACGAGCAGTACTTC.

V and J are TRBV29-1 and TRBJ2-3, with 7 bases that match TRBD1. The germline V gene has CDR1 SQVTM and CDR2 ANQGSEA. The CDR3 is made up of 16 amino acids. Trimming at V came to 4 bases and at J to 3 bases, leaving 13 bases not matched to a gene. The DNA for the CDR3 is TGCAGCGTTGGATCAGGGGGATTGGGGGCTACAGATACGCAGTATTTT. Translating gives CSVGSGGLGATDTQYF.

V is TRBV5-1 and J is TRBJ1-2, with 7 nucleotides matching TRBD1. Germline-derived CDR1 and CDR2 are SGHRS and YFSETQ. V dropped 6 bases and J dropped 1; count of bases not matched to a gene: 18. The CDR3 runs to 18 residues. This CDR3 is CASTLIHSTGQLNYGYTF. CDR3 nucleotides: TGCGCCAGCACCCTTATCCACTCTACGGGACAGCTTAACTATGGCTACACCTTC.

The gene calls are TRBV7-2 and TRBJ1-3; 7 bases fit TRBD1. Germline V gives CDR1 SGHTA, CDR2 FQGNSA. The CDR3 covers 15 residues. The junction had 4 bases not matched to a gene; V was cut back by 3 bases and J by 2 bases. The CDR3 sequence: CASSFEGATGNTIYF. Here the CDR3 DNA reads TGTGCCAGCAGCTTTGAGGGGGCGACTGGAAACACCATATATTTT.

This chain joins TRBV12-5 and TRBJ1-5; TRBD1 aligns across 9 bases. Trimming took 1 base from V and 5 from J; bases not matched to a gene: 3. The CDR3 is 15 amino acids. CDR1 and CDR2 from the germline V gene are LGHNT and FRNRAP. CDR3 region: CASGLGDRDYQPQHF. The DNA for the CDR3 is TGTGCTAGTGGTTTGGGGGACAGGGACTATCAGCCCCAGCATTTT. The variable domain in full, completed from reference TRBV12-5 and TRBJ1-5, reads DARVTQTPRHKVTEMGQEVTMRCQPILGHNTVFWYRQTMMQGLELLAYFRNRAPLDDSGMPKDRFSAEMPDATLATLKIQPSEPRDSAVYFCASGLGDRDYQPQHFGDGTRLSIL.

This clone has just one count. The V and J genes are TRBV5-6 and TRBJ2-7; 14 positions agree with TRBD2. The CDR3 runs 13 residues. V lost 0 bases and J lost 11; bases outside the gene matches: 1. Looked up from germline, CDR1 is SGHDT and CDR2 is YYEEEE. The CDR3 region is CASSLGTSGGKYF. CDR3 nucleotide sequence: TGTGCCAGCAGCTTGGGGACTAGCGGGGGGAAGTACTTC.

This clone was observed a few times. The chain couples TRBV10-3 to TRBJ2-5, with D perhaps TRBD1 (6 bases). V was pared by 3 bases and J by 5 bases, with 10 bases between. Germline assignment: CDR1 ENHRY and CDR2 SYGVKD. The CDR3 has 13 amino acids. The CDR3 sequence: CAISDRGTETQYF. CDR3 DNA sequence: TGTGCCATCAGTGACAGGGGAACGGAGACCCAGTACTTC.

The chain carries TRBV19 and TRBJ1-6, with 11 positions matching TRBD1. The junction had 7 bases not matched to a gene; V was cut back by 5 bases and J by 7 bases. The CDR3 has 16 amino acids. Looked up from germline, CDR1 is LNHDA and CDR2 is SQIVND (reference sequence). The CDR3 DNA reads TGTGCCAGTAGTCCAGGGACAGGGGGAATGAATTCACCCCTCCACTTT. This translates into CASSPGTGGMNSPLHF.

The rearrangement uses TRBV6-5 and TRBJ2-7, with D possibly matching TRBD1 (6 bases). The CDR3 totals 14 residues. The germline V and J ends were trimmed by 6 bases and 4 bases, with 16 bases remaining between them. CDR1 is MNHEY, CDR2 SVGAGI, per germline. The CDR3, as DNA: TGTGCCAGCAGCCGGGACATTGTAACTTACGAGCAGTACTTC. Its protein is CASSRDIVTYEQYF.

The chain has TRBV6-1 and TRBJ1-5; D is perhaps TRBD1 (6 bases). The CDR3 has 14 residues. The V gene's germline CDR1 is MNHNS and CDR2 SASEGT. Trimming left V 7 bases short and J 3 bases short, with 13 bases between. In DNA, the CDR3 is TGTGCCAGCACTCGGGACACCATCAATCAGCCCCAGCATTTT. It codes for CASTRDTINQPQHF.

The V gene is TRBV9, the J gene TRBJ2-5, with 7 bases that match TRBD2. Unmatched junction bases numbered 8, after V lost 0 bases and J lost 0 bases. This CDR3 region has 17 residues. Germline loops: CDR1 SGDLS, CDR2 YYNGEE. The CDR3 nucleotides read TGTGCCAGCAGCGTAGCATTGCAGGGAGGGGACCAAGAGACCCAGTACTTC. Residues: CASSVALQGGDQETQYF. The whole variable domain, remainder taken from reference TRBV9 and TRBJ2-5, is DSGVTQTPKHLITATGQRVTLRCSPRSGDLSVYWYQQSLDQGLQFLIQYYNGEERAKGNILERFSAQQFPDLHSELNLSSLELGDSALYFCASSVALQGGDQETQYFGPGTRLLVL.

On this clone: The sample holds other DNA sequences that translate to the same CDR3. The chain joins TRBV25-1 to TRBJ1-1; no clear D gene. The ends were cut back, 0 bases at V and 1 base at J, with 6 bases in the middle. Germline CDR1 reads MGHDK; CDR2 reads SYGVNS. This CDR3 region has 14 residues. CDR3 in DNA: TGTGCCAGCAGTGAATATGGAGGGAACACTGAAGCTTTCTTT. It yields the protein CASSEYGGNTEAFF.